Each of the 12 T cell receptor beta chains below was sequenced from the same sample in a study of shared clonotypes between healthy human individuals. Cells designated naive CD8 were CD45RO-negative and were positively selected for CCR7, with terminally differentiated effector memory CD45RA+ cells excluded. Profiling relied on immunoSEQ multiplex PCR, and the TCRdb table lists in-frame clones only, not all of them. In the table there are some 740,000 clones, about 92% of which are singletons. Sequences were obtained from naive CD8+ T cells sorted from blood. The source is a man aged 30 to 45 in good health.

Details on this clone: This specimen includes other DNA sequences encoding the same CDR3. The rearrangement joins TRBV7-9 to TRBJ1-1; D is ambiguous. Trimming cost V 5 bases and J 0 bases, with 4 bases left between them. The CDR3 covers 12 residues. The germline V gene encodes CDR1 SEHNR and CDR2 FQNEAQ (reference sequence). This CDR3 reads CASSLLNTEAFF. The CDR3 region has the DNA TGTGCCAGCAGCCTACTGAACACTGAAGCTTTCTTT.

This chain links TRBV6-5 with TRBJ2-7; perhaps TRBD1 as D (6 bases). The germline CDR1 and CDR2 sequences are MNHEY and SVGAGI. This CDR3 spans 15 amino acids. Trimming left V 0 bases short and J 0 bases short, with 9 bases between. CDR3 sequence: CASSYSLGASYEQYF. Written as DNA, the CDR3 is TGTGCCAGCAGTTACTCTTTGGGGGCCTCCTACGAGCAGTACTTC.

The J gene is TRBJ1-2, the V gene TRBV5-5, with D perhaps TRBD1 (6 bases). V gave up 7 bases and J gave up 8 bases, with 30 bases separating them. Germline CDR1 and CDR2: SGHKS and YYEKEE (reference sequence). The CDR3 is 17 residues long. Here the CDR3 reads CASLQGSWGKAPWGYTF. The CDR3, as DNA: TGTGCCAGCCTCCAGGGGTCGTGGGGGAAAGCTCCGTGGGGCTACACCTTC.

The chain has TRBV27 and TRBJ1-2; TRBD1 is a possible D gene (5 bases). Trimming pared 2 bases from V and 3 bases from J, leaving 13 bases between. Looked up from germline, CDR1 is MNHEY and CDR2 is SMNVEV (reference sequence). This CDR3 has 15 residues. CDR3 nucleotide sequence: TGTGCCAGCAGTTTAAAGGGCCAAGGGGACTATGGCTACACCTTC. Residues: CASSLKGQGDYGYTF.

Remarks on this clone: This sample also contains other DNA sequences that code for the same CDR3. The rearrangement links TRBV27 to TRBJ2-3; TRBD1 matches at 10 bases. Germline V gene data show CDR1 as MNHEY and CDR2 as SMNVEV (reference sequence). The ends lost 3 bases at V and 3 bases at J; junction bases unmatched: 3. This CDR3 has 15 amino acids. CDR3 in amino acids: CASSFRDRGTDTQYF. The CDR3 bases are TGTGCCAGCAGTTTCCGGGACAGGGGTACAGATACGCAGTATTTT.

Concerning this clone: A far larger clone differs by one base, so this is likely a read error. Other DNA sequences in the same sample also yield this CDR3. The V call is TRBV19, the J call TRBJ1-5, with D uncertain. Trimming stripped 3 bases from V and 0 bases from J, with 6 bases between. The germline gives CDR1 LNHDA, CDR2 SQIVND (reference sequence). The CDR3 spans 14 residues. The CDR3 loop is CASSIGYSNQPQHF. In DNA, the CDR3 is TGTGCCAGTAGTATTGGATATAGCAATCAGCCCCAGCATTTT.

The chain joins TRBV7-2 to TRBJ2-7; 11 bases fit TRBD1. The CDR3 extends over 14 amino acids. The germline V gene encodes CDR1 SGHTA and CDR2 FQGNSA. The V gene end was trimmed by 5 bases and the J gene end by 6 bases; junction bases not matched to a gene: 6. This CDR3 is CASSPGTGGGEQYF. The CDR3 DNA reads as TGTGCCAGCAGCCCCGGGACAGGGGGAGGCGAGCAGTACTTC.

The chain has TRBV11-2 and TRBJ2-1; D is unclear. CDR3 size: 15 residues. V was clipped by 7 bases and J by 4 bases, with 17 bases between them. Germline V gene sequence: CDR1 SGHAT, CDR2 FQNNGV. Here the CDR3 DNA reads TGTGCCAGCATGGGGAAGACGAAGATTTACAATGAGCAGTTCTTC. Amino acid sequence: CASMGKTKIYNEQFF.

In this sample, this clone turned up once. In DNA form, the CDR3 reads TGTGCCAGCAGCTTAGGTCACAGGGGGCTAGCCAAAAACATTCAGTACTTC. This sequence encodes CASSLGHRGLAKNIQYF. The chain carries TRBV11-2 and TRBJ2-4; 9 nucleotides match TRBD1. Germline CDR1 SGHAT, CDR2 FQNNGV. Germline trimming cut 1 base from V and 0 bases from J; bases unmatched to any gene: 4. The CDR3 contains 17 residues.

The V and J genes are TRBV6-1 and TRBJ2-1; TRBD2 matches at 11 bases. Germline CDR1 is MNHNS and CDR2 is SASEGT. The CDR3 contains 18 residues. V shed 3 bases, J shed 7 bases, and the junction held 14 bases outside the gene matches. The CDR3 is CASSDWLAGGPVVNEQFF. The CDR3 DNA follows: TGTGCCAGCAGTGATTGGTTAGCGGGAGGGCCCGTGGTGAATGAGCAGTTCTTC.

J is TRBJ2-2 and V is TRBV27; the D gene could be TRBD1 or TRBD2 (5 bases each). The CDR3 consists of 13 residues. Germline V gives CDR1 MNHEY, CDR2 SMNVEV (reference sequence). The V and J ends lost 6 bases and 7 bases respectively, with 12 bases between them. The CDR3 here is CASSQHGGGELFF. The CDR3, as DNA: TGTGCCAGCAGCCAACATGGGGGCGGGGAGCTGTTTTTT.

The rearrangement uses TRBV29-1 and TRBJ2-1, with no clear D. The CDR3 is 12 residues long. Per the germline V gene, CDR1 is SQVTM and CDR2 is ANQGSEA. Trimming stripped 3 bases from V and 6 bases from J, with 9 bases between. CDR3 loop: CSVEGRTNEQFF. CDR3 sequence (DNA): TGCAGCGTTGAGGGCAGGACCAATGAGCAGTTCTTC.